The next 27 T cell receptor beta chains were all read from a single sample in a study of T-cell memory formation after mild COVID-19 (dated by TCRdb to the early 2020s). The method was 5' RACE. TCRdb lists the instrument as Illumina NovaSeq 6000. TCRdb reprocessed the public reads (quality trimming at Q25 with fastp, clone calling with MiXCR) and kept in-frame beta chains. Each record represents a unique CDR3 protein, reported with the most common genes and DNA among its rows. The sample contains about 400,000 distinct CDR3 sequences, roughly 26% of them found a single time. Of the sample, 8.5% to 10% falls within the top ten clones. Sequenced: PBMCs or a T cell subset sorted from them (not recorded which). All receptors come from an adult woman who had mild COVID-19 (a few samples of this study predate the infection). The sample titles of this study are shuffled in the database, so cell type and time point are left out; the donor was told from shared clones.

This sequence joins TRBV7-2 and TRBJ2-3; D tentatively reads TRBD1 or TRBD2 (5 bases each). Per germline, CDR1 SGHTA and CDR2 FQGNSA. V lost 6 bases and J 2 bases, leaving 12 bases between the germline ends. The CDR3 covers 14 residues. The CDR3 spells CASRRGILTDTQYF. The CDR3 DNA sequence: TGTGCCAGCAGGAGGGGCATCCTCACAGATACGCAGTATTTT.

The chain employs TRBV7-8 and TRBJ2-7; tentative D call: TRBD2 (5 bases). The germline V gene encodes CDR1 SGHVS and CDR2 FQNEAQ. This CDR3 has 12 amino acids. The ends were cut back, 5 bases at V and 7 bases at J, with 12 bases in the middle. The chain's CDR3 is CASSPTEEEQYF. For the CDR3, the DNA is TGTGCCAGCAGCCCAACGGAGGAAGAGCAGTACTTC.

This clonotype occurred many times. The chain is built from TRBV9 and TRBJ1-6; D gene uncertain. This CDR3 is 16 amino acids long. CDR1 is SGDLS, CDR2 YYNGEE, per germline. V lost 4 bases, J lost 3 bases, and 14 bases lay in between. DNA of the CDR3: TGTGCCAGCAGCCCCCGGGTTGACGGCTATAATTCACCCCTCCACTTT. This encodes CASSPRVDGYNSPLHF. The full variable domain, in which reference TRBV9 and TRBJ1-6 provide the parts outside the CDR3, is DSGVTQTPKHLITATGQRVTLRCSPRSGDLSVYWYQQSLDQGLQFLIQYYNGEERAKGNILERFSAQQFPDLHSELNLSSLELGDSALYFCASSPRVDGYNSPLHFGNGTRLTVT.

The chain combines TRBV6-1 with TRBJ2-7; D call uncertain. The V and J ends lost 4 bases and 7 bases respectively, with 8 bases between them. CDR3 size: 11 residues. In germline, CDR1 is MNHNS, CDR2 SASEGT. For the CDR3, the DNA is TGTGCCAGCAGTGCCCGATGGGAGCAGTACTTC. This codes for CASSARWEQYF.

The genes are TRBV24-1 and TRBJ2-3; 7 positions match TRBD2. This CDR3 region has 13 residues. V lost 9 bases and J lost 2; bases outside the gene matches: 4. Germline V CDR1 and CDR2: KGHDR, SFDVKD. CDR3 in DNA: TGTGCCACCGCCGGGGGGATCACAGATACGCAGTATTTT. Translation: CATAGGITDTQYF.

J is TRBJ1-5 and V is TRBV18; D may be TRBD1 (5 bases). CDR1 KGHSH and CDR2 LQKENI come from the germline V gene. The CDR3 covers 15 residues. Trimming pared 2 bases from V and 2 bases from J, leaving 10 bases between. CDR3 DNA sequence: TGTGCCAGCTCACCATTGGGGACTGGCAATCAGCCCCAGCATTTT. Its translation is CASSPLGTGNQPQHF.

CDR3: CASSLRPGVAGAYQETQYF. The CDR3 DNA sequence: TGTGCCAGCAGCTTAAGGCCGGGGGTAGCGGGGGCATACCAAGAGACCCAGTACTTC. The V gene is TRBV7-6, the J gene TRBJ2-5, with 9 bases that match TRBD2. V gave up 2 bases and J gave up 0 bases; unmatched junction bases: 13. The length of the CDR3 is 19 residues. The germline gives CDR1 SGHVS, CDR2 FNYEAQ.

The chain joins TRBV12-3 or TRBV12-4 to TRBJ1-2; tentative D call: TRBD1 (6 bases). This CDR3 contains 15 residues. The ends were cut back, 5 bases at V and 2 bases at J, with 15 bases in the middle. Here the CDR3 reads CASSLSWTENYGYTF. The DNA of the CDR3 is TGTGCCAGCAGTCTCTCCTGGACAGAAAACTATGGCTACACCTTC.

The gene calls are TRBV12-3 or TRBV12-4 and TRBJ1-5; D is undetermined. This CDR3 is 13 amino acids long. V lost 4 bases to trimming and J lost 2 bases, with 6 bases between them. As DNA, the CDR3 is TGTGCCAGCAGTTCGACCGGCAATCAGCCCCAGCATTTT. Amino acids: CASSSTGNQPQHF.

This clonotype turned up a few times. This chain uses TRBV29-1 with TRBJ2-7; a possible D gene is TRBD1 (5 bases). The CDR3 is 12 amino acids. Germline CDR1 reads SQVTM; CDR2 reads ANQGSEA. V was clipped by 0 bases and J by 4 bases, with 7 bases between them. CDR3 nucleotide sequence: TGCAGCGTTGAAGATCAGGGTTACGAGCAGTACTTC. This gives the protein CSVEDQGYEQYF.

The chain combines TRBV12-3 or TRBV12-4 with TRBJ2-3; D remains ambiguous. This CDR3 is built from 13 residues. Trimming took off 7 bases at V and 2 bases at J, with 10 bases between the two ends. The CDR3 nucleotides are TGTGCCAGCATGGGCGCAATCACAGATACGCAGTATTTT. This encodes CASMGAITDTQYF.

This clonotype was recorded a few times. The chain recombines TRBV4-1 with TRBJ1-5; D ambiguous. V was clipped by 3 bases and J by 0 bases, with 15 bases between them. Germline V CDR1 and CDR2: MGHRA, YSYEKL. This CDR3 spans 17 amino acids. CDR3 in amino acids: CASSQNPGRNSNQPQHF. The DNA for the CDR3 is TGCGCCAGCAGCCAGAACCCCGGACGGAATAGCAATCAGCCCCAGCATTTT.

The CDR3 reads CASSRGLEDEQYF. CDR3 nucleotides: TGTGCCAGCAGCCGGGGACTAGAAGACGAGCAGTACTTC. The chain has TRBV7-2 and TRBJ2-7, with TRBD2 matching 8 bases. The CDR3 spans 13 residues. V was clipped by 5 bases and J by 5 bases; unmatched bases: 5. Germline lookup yields CDR1 SGHTA and CDR2 FQGNSA.

This clonotype was observed a few times. V is TRBV7-9 and J is TRBJ1-2; TRBD1 is a possible D gene (6 bases). Germline loops: CDR1 SEHNR, CDR2 FQNEAQ (reference sequence). Trimming took 3 bases from V and 6 from J, leaving 11 bases between them. This CDR3 comprises 13 residues. CDR3 in amino acids: CASSFGGQDGYTF. Written as DNA, the CDR3 is TGTGCCAGCAGCTTTGGGGGGCAGGATGGCTACACCTTC. The complete variable domain, with remaining parts taken from reference TRBV7-9 and TRBJ1-2, reads DTGVSQNPRHKITKRGQNVTFRCDPISEHNRLYWYRQTLGQGPEFLTYFQNEAQLEKSRLLSDRFSAERPKGSFSTLEIQRTEQGDSAMYLCASSFGGQDGYTFGSGTRLTVV.

The V and J genes are TRBV18 and TRBJ1-6, with 7 bases lining up with TRBD1. The CDR3 is 14 amino acids. Germline V lookup: CDR1 KGHSH, CDR2 LQKENI. The V gene end was trimmed by 2 bases and the J gene end by 9 bases; junction bases not matched to a gene: 4. The CDR3 loop reads CASSPGTEGSPLHF. The CDR3 region has the DNA TGTGCCAGCTCACCAGGGACAGAGGGTTCACCCCTCCACTTT.

This clonotype has a handful of counts. V gene TRBV5-1 combines with J gene TRBJ2-5; D may be TRBD1 or TRBD2 (5 bases each). The V end lost 3 bases, the J end lost 1 base, and 10 bases lay between the germline ends. The CDR3 consists of 14 residues. CDR1 and CDR2 (germline): SGHRS, YFSETQ. This CDR3 is CASSWGTAQETQYF. CDR3 sequence (DNA): TGCGCCAGCAGCTGGGGGACGGCCCAAGAGACCCAGTACTTC.

J is TRBJ1-6 and V is TRBV5-1; 7 positions match TRBD1. CDR3 size: 14 residues. Germline CDR1 SGHRS, CDR2 YFSETQ. The ends lost 0 bases at V and 7 bases at J; junction bases unmatched: 1. CDR3 nucleotides: TGCGCCAGCAGCTTGGAGACAGGGAATTCACCCCTCCACTTT. Translating gives CASSLETGNSPLHF.

There are a few counts of this clonotype. V usage is TRBV29-1 and J usage is TRBJ2-5, with TRBD1 matching over 7 bases. V gave up 7 bases and J gave up 5 bases; unmatched junction bases: 16. Germline V gene sequence: CDR1 SQVTM, CDR2 ANQGSEA. CDR3 length equals 15 residues. The DNA of the CDR3 is TGCAGCGCCAGACAGGGCCAACGGGCTACGGAGACCCAGTACTTC. This translates into CSARQGQRATETQYF.

The rearrangement links TRBV7-9 to TRBJ1-2; D might be TRBD1 (5 bases). Germline lookup yields CDR1 SEHNR and CDR2 FQNEAQ (reference sequence). Trimming removed 3 bases at V and 2 bases at J, with 10 bases between. CDR3 length equals 14 residues. CDR3: CASSLPGKNYGYTF. CDR3 in DNA: TGTGCCAGCAGCTTGCCAGGGAAGAACTATGGCTACACCTTC.

The chain joins TRBV9 to TRBJ2-7; TRBD1 matches at 9 bases. The CDR3 has 15 amino acids. V gave up 0 bases and J gave up 3 bases; unmatched junction bases: 4. Per the germline V gene, CDR1 is SGDLS and CDR2 is YYNGEE. CDR3 coding DNA: TGTGCCAGCAGCGTAGAAACAGGGGGCGACTACGAGCAGTACTTC. It specifies CASSVETGGDYEQYF.

The chain combines TRBV5-4 with TRBJ1-6; D is perhaps TRBD1 (6 bases). The CDR3 length is 13 residues. Trimming cost V 1 base and J 9 bases, with 8 bases left between them. CDR1 and CDR2 from the germline V gene are SGHNT and YYREEE (reference sequence). Here the CDR3 reads CASSLQGSSPLHF. In DNA form, the CDR3 reads TGTGCCAGCAGCTTGCAGGGGAGTTCACCCCTCCACTTT. The entire variable domain, with the rest obtained from reference TRBV5-4 and TRBJ1-6, is as follows: ETGVTQSPTHLIKTRGQQVTLRCSSQSGHNTVSWYQQALGQGPQFIFQYYREEENGRGNFPPRFSGLQFPNYSSELNVNALELDDSALYLCASSLQGSSPLHFGNGTRLTVT.

The chain has TRBV10-3 and TRBJ2-1; D not certain. V lost 3 bases and J lost 4, with 7 bases in between. This CDR3 is 13 amino acids long. In germline, CDR1 is ENHRY, CDR2 SYGVKD. Here the CDR3 reads CAISETQYNEQFF. CDR3 DNA: TGTGCCATCAGTGAAACACAGTACAATGAGCAGTTCTTC.

The CDR3 DNA sequence: TGTGCCAGCAGTGCGGGGGGCAGGGGGCCGGCTGAAGCTTTCTTT. It yields the protein CASSAGGRGPAEAFF. The chain has TRBV25-1 and TRBJ1-1; TRBD1 matches at 8 bases. Trimming took 4 bases from V and 6 from J; bases not matched to a gene: 10. CDR3 length: 15 amino acids. Germline-derived CDR1 and CDR2 are MGHDK and SYGVNS.

The rearrangement links TRBV20-1 to TRBJ2-3; TRBD2 aligns across 8 bases. The CDR3 loop spans 15 amino acids. Germline-derived CDR1 and CDR2 are DFQATT and SNEGSKA (reference sequence). V trimming: 5 bases; J trimming: 1 base; junction bases outside the gene matches: 8. CDR3 region: CSALPRRGGTDTQYF. CDR3 nucleotides: TGCAGTGCTCTTCCACGGCGGGGGGGCACAGATACGCAGTATTTT.

The V call is TRBV7-2, the J call TRBJ1-3; perhaps TRBD1 as D (5 bases). V dropped 4 bases and J dropped 2 bases, with 24 bases sitting between them. From germline, CDR1 is SGHTA and CDR2 FQGNSA. This CDR3 contains 19 residues. The CDR3 DNA sequence: TGTGCCAGCAGCTCCCGGGGGGGTAGGAGAGATGAACCTGGAAACACCATATATTTT. The encoded protein is CASSSRGGRRDEPGNTIYF.

This clonotype appeared a few times. The CDR3 loop reads CASSLGGSSNEQYF. CDR3 in DNA: TGTGCCAGCAGCTTAGGCGGGAGTTCGAACGAGCAGTACTTC. J is TRBJ2-7 and V is TRBV7-2; 7 nucleotides match TRBD2. CDR3 size: 14 residues. Trimming removed 1 base from V and 5 bases from J; junction bases left unmatched: 5. The germline gives CDR1 SGHTA, CDR2 FQGNSA. The whole variable domain, filled in from reference TRBV7-2 and TRBJ2-7, reads GAGVSQSPSNKVTEKGKDVELRCDPISGHTALYWYRQSLGQGLEFLIYFQGNSAPDKSGLPSDRFSAERTGGSVSTLTIQRTQQEDSAVYLCASSLGGSSNEQYFGPGTRLTVT.

This clonotype was seen a few times. V gene TRBV29-1 combines with J gene TRBJ2-7, with D possibly called TRBD1 or TRBD2 (5 bases each). Trimming left V 3 bases short and J 7 bases short, with 19 bases between. This CDR3 spans 14 amino acids. Germline V gene lookup returns CDR1 SQVTM and CDR2 ANQGSEA. CDR3 sequence (DNA): TGCAGCGTTGATGGGGTCGGGGCCCCTAAGGAGCAGTACTTC. Translating gives CSVDGVGAPKEQYF.